The entry that follows covers one T cell receptor beta chain sequence. Trimming took 6 bases from V and 9 from J; bases not matched to a gene: 8. Germline-derived CDR1 and CDR2 are MNHEY and SMNVEV (reference sequence). CDR3 size: 15 residues. TCRdb reprocessed the RT-PCR reads via MiXCR and lists one record per CDR3 protein. The sample lists 550,000 to 750,000 distinct CDR3 sequences, more than 13% occurring once. The chain employs TRBV27 and TRBJ2-1, with 13 bases fitting TRBD2. Sequenced material: memory CD4+ T cells from blood. The sequence derives from a female donor in good health, serving as a healthy control. The chain's CDR3 is CASRLGLAGAGEQFF. The CDR3 DNA reads as TGTGCCAGCAGACTCGGACTAGCGGGAGCGGGTGAGCAGTTCTTC.